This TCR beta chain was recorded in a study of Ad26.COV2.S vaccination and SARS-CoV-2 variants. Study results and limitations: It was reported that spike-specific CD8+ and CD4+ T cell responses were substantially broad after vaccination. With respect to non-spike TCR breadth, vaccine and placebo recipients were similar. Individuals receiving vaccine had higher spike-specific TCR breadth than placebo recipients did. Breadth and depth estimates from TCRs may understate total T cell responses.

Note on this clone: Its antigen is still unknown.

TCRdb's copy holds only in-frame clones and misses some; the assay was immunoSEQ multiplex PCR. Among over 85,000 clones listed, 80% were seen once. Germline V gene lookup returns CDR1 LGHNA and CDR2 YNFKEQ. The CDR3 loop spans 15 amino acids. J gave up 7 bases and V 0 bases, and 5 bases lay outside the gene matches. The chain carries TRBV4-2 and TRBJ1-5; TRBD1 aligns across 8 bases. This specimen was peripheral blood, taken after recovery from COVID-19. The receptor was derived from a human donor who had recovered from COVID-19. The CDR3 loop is CASSQDGQGYQPQHF. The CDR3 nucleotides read TGTGCCAGCAGCCAAGACGGACAGGGATACCAGCCCCAGCATTTT.